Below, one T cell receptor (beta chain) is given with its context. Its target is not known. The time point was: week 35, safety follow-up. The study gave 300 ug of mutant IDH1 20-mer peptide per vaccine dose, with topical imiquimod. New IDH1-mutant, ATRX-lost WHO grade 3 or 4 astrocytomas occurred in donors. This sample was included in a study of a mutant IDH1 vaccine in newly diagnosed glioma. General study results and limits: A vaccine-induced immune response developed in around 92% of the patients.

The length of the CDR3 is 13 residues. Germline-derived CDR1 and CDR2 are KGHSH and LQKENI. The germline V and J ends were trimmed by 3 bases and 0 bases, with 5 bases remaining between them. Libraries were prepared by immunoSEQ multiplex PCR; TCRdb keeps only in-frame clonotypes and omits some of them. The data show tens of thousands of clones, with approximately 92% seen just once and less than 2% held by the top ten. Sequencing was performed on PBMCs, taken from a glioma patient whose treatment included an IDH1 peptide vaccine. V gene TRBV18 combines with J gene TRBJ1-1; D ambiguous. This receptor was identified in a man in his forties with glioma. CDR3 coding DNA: TGTGCCAGCTCACCCATGGTGAACACTGAAGCTTTCTTT. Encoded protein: CASSPMVNTEAFF.